This T cell receptor (beta chain) was profiled in a study of T-cell memory formation after mild COVID-19. MiXCR, run by TCRdb on the 5' RACE reads, gives a single entry per CDR3 protein. The sample yields 50,000 or so distinct CDR3 sequences, approximately 9% seen once. This clonotype was seen only a few times. Trimming took off 1 base at V and 6 bases at J, with 10 bases between the two ends. Germline lookup yields CDR1 SGHTA and CDR2 FQGNSA. The CDR3 consists of 14 residues. Sequenced input: PBMCs or a T cell subset sorted from them (not recorded which). The genes are TRBV7-2 and TRBJ2-1; TRBD2 might be the D (6 bases). This receptor was identified in an adult woman who had mild COVID-19 (a few samples of this study predate the infection). Cell type and time point are not known. In DNA, the CDR3 is TGTGCCAGCAGCTTAGTCGGGGGAGCCAATGAGCAGTTCTTC. It yields the protein CASSLVGGANEQFF.